The rows below give T cell receptor beta chains drawn from one sample of a study of blood T cell repertoires in COVID-19. The repertoire was sequenced with immunoSEQ multiplex PCR; TCRdb's copy has only in-frame clones and lacks some. The sample has 440,000 or so clones, around nine tenths seen once. The source material was peripheral blood. These receptors came from a middle-aged woman with COVID-19, enrolled during active disease. CDR3s include the opening cysteine and the closing phenylalanine or tryptophan. D genes are given only for firm matches. Size is stated for part of the rows, as once, few or many counts, or as a class when the clone is expanded.

d_gene	j_gene	v_gene	abundance	CDR3aa	CDR3nt
TRBD1	TRBJ1-3	TRBV5-1	NA	CASSLIGTAFGNTIYF	TGCGCCAGCAGCCTGATCGGGACAGCGTTTGGAAACACCATATATTTT
TRBD1	TRBJ2-5	TRBV6-1	NA	CASSEARGDRPHF	TGTGCCAGCAGTGAAGCCAGGGGGGACAGGCCTCACTTC
NA	TRBJ1-3	TRBV5-4	NA	CASSYRGGNTIYF	TGTGCCAGCAGCTATAGGGGTGGAAACACCATATATTTT
NA	TRBJ1-6	TRBV5-1	NA	CASSFDGDNSPLHF	TGCGCCAGCAGCTTCGACGGAGATAATTCACCCCTCCACTTT
NA	TRBJ2-5	TRBV12-3/TRBV12-4	NA	CASRTLYQETQYF	TGTGCCAGCAGGACTTTGTACCAAGAGACCCAGTACTTC
TRBD2	TRBJ2-1	TRBV12-5	NA	CASGLVPDQLAGREDEQFF	TGTGCTAGTGGTTTGGTCCCGGACCAACTAGCGGGAAGGGAGGATGAGCAGTTCTTC
NA	TRBJ2-7	TRBV5-6	NA	CASSLRSQRSYEQYF	TGTGCCAGCAGCTTGCGTTCCCAGCGATCCTACGAGCAGTACTTC
NA	TRBJ1-5	TRBV10-3	once	CAIRQDSNQPQHF	TGTGCCATCAGACAGGATAGCAATCAGCCCCAGCATTTT
NA	TRBJ2-5	TRBV9	NA	CASSPQEGVGETQYF	TGTGCCAGCAGCCCGCAGGAGGGAGTTGGGGAGACCCAGTACTTC
TRBD1	TRBJ1-4	TRBV7-2	NA	CASRSGQGGEKLFF	TGTGCCAGCAGATCCGGACAGGGGGGGGAAAAACTGTTTTTT
NA	TRBJ1-3	TRBV15	few	CATSQGGAGSSSGNTIYF	TGTGCCACCAGCCAAGGGGGGGCAGGGAGTAGCTCTGGAAACACCATATATTTT
TRBD1	TRBJ1-6	TRBV19	NA	CASSQDRGNSPLHF	TGTGCCAGTAGTCAAGACAGGGGAAATTCACCCCTCCACTTT
NA	TRBJ2-2	TRBV27	NA	CASSPRGVLGELFF	TGTGCCAGCAGTCCTCGGGGAGTACTCGGGGAGCTGTTTTTT
TRBD1	TRBJ1-2	TRBV6-5	NA	CASSGTARNYGYTF	TGTGCCAGCTCGGGGACAGCTAGGAACTATGGCTACACCTTC
NA	TRBJ1-2	TRBV28	once	CASSLQGVDGYTF	TGTGCCAGCAGTTTGCAGGGTGTTGATGGCTACACCTTC
TRBD1	TRBJ1-1	TRBV7-9	NA	CASSALQGGNTEAFF	TGTGCCAGCAGCGCATTACAGGGGGGGAACACTGAAGCTTTCTTT
NA	TRBJ2-7	TRBV4-3	NA	CASSQDSLAETYEQYF	TGCGCCAGCAGCCAAGATTCTCTAGCTGAAACCTACGAGCAGTACTTC
TRBD1	TRBJ1-5	TRBV28	NA	CASSLTGVGNQPQHF	TGTGCCAGCAGTCTCACAGGGGTTGGCAATCAGCCCCAGCATTTT
TRBD1	TRBJ1-1	TRBV3-1/TRBV3-2	NA	CASLGRGYTEAFF	TGTGCCAGCCTGGGCAGGGGGTACACTGAAGCTTTCTTT
TRBD2	TRBJ2-1	TRBV27	NA	CASSLSGLAGGPGGGNEQFF	TGTGCCAGCAGTTTATCGGGACTAGCGGGAGGGCCGGGGGGCGGCAATGAGCAGTTCTTC
NA	TRBJ2-7	TRBV4-1	NA	CASSQGLSGYEQYF	TGCGCCAGCAGCCAAGGACTCTCGGGCTACGAGCAGTACTTC
TRBD2	TRBJ2-3	TRBV5-8	once	CASSATSGRATDTQYF	TGTGCCAGCAGCGCGACTAGCGGGAGGGCCACAGATACGCAGTATTTT
TRBD2	TRBJ2-1	TRBV6-5	once	CASSRRGGHVF	TGTGCCAGCAGTCGTCGGGGGGGCCATGTCTTC
NA	TRBJ2-5	TRBV6-2/TRBV6-3	few	CASSYQDRETQYF	TGTGCCAGCAGTTACCAGGATCGGGAGACCCAGTACTTC
NA	TRBJ2-6	TRBV11-3	NA	CASSLDSSRTSGANVLTF	TGTGCCAGCAGCTTGGACAGTAGTCGAACCTCTGGGGCCAACGTCCTGACTTTC
NA	TRBJ2-3	TRBV4-1	NA	CASSQDPPGDFGTQYF	TGCGCCAGCAGCCAAGATCCCCCCGGGGATTTTGGAACGCAGTATTTT
TRBD1	TRBJ1-5	TRBV2	NA	CASSDDRGDQPQHF	TGTGCCAGCAGTGATGACAGGGGGGATCAGCCCCAGCATTTT
NA	TRBJ1-5	TRBV15	NA	CATSRGQVSNQPQHF	TGTGCCACCAGCAGAGGACAGGTGAGCAATCAGCCCCAGCATTTT
NA	TRBJ1-2	TRBV7-9	NA	CASSLLQGFGYTF	TGTGCCAGCAGCTTACTTCAGGGCTTCGGCTACACCTTC
NA	TRBJ1-2	TRBV2	few	CAWLRGRANYGYTF	TGTGCCTGGCTTAGGGGGAGAGCTAACTATGGCTACACCTTC
NA	TRBJ2-2	TRBV11-2	NA	CASRLVVAGELFF	TGTGCCAGCAGACTAGTGGTAGCCGGGGAGCTGTTTTTT
NA	TRBJ1-2	TRBV2	NA	CASTGATNYGYTF	TGTGCCTCTACTGGGGCCACTAACTATGGCTACACCTTC
NA	TRBJ2-7	TRBV6-5	once	CASTPGTLSYEQYF	TGTGCCAGCACCCCAGGGACACTCTCCTACGAGCAGTACTTC
NA	TRBJ1-1	TRBV6-2/TRBV6-3	NA	CASSYINRGARTEAFF	TGTGCCAGCAGTTACATCAATCGGGGGGCCCGCACTGAAGCTTTCTTT
NA	TRBJ1-5	TRBV5-5	NA	CASSIVTGSGQPQHF	TGTGCCAGCAGCATAGTAACAGGGTCGGGCCAGCCCCAGCATTTT
TRBD1	TRBJ1-3	TRBV5-1	NA	CASSFEPGQGNTIYF	TGCGCCAGCAGCTTCGAACCGGGACAGGGAAACACCATATATTTT
TRBD1	TRBJ2-7	TRBV5-4	once	CASSLVDRGYEQYF	TGTGCCAGCAGCTTGGTGGACAGGGGATACGAGCAGTACTTC
NA	TRBJ1-2	TRBV19	NA	CASRKGAAVYGYTF	TGTGCCAGTAGAAAGGGAGCTGCGGTCTATGGCTACACCTTC
NA	TRBJ1-6	TRBV6-5	NA	CASSYDRNNSPLHF	TGTGCCAGCAGTTACGACAGAAATAATTCACCCCTCCACTTT
TRBD1	TRBJ1-1	TRBV30	few	CAWSLQGGTEAFF	TGTGCCTGGAGCCTACAGGGGGGCACTGAAGCTTTCTTT
NA	TRBJ1-2	TRBV5-1	NA	CASSLDRANYGYTF	TGCGCCAGCAGCTTGGACAGGGCTAACTATGGCTACACCTTC
NA	TRBJ1-1	TRBV3-1/TRBV3-2	NA	CASSQRVPLRDTEAFF	TGTGCCAGCAGCCAAAGGGTTCCATTGAGGGACACTGAAGCTTTCTTT
TRBD1	TRBJ1-1	TRBV7-2	few	CASSLQQGGNTEAFF	TGTGCCAGCAGCCTCCAACAGGGGGGCAACACTGAAGCTTTCTTT
NA	TRBJ1-6	TRBV2	few	CASMTAAYNSPLHF	TGTGCCAGCATGACAGCAGCCTATAATTCACCCCTCCACTTT
NA	TRBJ2-5	TRBV19	few	CASRSTGPQETQYF	TGTGCCAGTAGATCAACAGGTCCCCAAGAGACCCAGTACTTC
TRBD1	TRBJ1-2	TRBV5-1	NA	CASSSQTGANYGYTF	TGCGCCAGCAGCTCTCAGACAGGGGCTAACTATGGCTACACCTTC
TRBD1	TRBJ1-2	TRBV5-1	NA	CASSDRGNYGYTF	TGCGCCAGCAGCGACAGGGGTAACTATGGCTACACCTTC
NA	TRBJ2-5	TRBV14	NA	CASSPLTDLETQYF	TGTGCCAGCAGCCCGCTGACAGATCTAGAGACCCAGTACTTC